Presented here are 19 T cell receptor beta chains from one specimen sequenced in a study of OX40 agonist ivuxolimab in advanced cancers. The assay was immunoSEQ multiplex PCR, and TCRdb's table has in-frame clones only and misses some. The data hold approximately 70,000 clones, with about four fifths observed a single time. Sequencing was performed on CD4+ or CD8+ T cells sorted from blood, taken in a trial of the OX40 agonist ivuxolimab. The receptors stem from an adult with an advanced solid tumor such as melanoma, head and neck, liver or kidney cancer.

V gene TRBV2 combines with J gene TRBJ1-2; possible D gene TRBD1, 6 bases. This CDR3 spans 13 amino acids. The ends were cut back, 6 bases at V and 3 bases at J, with 11 bases in the middle. Germline lookup yields CDR1 SNHLY and CDR2 FYNNEI. Written as DNA, the CDR3 is TGTGCCAGCAGCCCACAGGGAGACTATGGCTACACCTTC. It specifies CASSPQGDYGYTF. The full variable domain, completed using reference TRBV2 and TRBJ1-2, is EPEVTQTPSHQVTQMGQEVILRCVPISNHLYFYWYRQILGQKVEFLVSFYNNEISEKSEIFDDQFSVERPDGSNFTLKIRSTKLEDSAMYFCASSPQGDYGYTFGSGTRLTVV.

The J gene is TRBJ1-1, the V gene TRBV29-1; 9 bases are a match to TRBD1. The CDR3 contains 13 residues. CDR1 is SQVTM and CDR2 is ANQGSEA in the germline V gene. The ends lost 7 bases at V and 3 bases at J; junction bases unmatched: 6. Written as DNA, the CDR3 is TGCAGCGCCACCGACAGGGGGGACACTGAAGCTTTCTTT. This encodes CSATDRGDTEAFF.

CDR3 residues: CASSEVGDMNTEAFF. CDR3 DNA: TGTGCCAGCAGTGAGGTCGGGGACATGAACACTGAAGCTTTCTTT. J is TRBJ1-1 and V is TRBV2; tentatively, D is TRBD1 (6 bases). V was trimmed by 3 bases and J by 0 bases, leaving 11 bases between them. This CDR3 comprises 15 residues. Per germline, CDR1 SNHLY and CDR2 FYNNEI.

This clone showed up just once. The V gene is TRBV5-5, the J gene TRBJ1-3; 9 bases agree with TRBD1. The J segment lost 8 bases and the V segment lost 4 bases, leaving 7 bases of the junction unmatched. CDR1 SGHKS and CDR2 YYEKEE come from the germline V gene (reference sequence). The CDR3 has 14 residues. CDR3 region: CASSLPRTGDTIYF. Written as DNA, the CDR3 is TGTGCCAGCAGCCTTCCCCGGACAGGGGACACCATATATTTT.

The chain joins TRBV20-1 to TRBJ2-1, with D unclear. Germline CDR1 reads DFQATT; CDR2 reads SNEGSKA (reference sequence). The CDR3 sequence is 10 residues long. V lost 6 bases and J 6 bases, leaving 6 bases between the germline ends. Written as DNA, the CDR3 is TGCAGTGCCCACGGCAATGAGCAGTTCTTC. This sequence encodes CSAHGNEQFF.

V and J are TRBV6-4 and TRBJ1-2; D gene ambiguous. Germline loops: CDR1 MRHNA, CDR2 SNTAGT. V gave up 2 bases and J gave up 7 bases, with 11 bases separating them. This CDR3 is 13 amino acids long. CDR3 in DNA: TGTGCCAGCAGTGACGCCTGTCCCTGTGGCTACACCTTC. This encodes CASSDACPCGYTF.

This clone appeared once. CDR3 DNA sequence: TGTGCCAGCAGCTTAGGTTTACTTAATTCACCCCTCCACTTT. It codes for CASSLGLLNSPLHF. The rearrangement joins TRBV11-3 to TRBJ1-6; D not resolved. In germline, CDR1 is SGHNT, CDR2 YENEEA. The length of the CDR3 is 14 residues. The V end was cut by 1 base, the J end by 6 bases, with 7 bases between.

V gene TRBV5-6 combines with J gene TRBJ2-1, with D perhaps assigned TRBD1 or TRBD2 (6 bases each). This CDR3 is built from 14 residues. V lost 0 bases, J lost 15 bases, and 19 bases lay in between. The germline CDR1 and CDR2 sequences are SGHDT and YYEEEE. DNA for the CDR3: TGTGCCAGCAGCTTGGTTGGCAGGGGAAGGGGAGGGTTCTTC. Amino acid sequence: CASSLVGRGRGGFF.

In nucleotides, the CDR3 is TGTGCCAGCAGCTCCTTCGAGATCAACACCGGGGAGCTGTTTTTT. It codes for CASSSFEINTGELFF. The gene calls are TRBV7-6 and TRBJ2-2; D is undetermined. The V and J ends lost 4 bases and 2 bases respectively, with 11 bases between them. Germline lookup yields CDR1 SGHVS and CDR2 FNYEAQ. The CDR3 contains 15 residues.

CDR3 sequence reads: CASSWDRGGNQPQHF. CDR3 sequence (DNA): TGCGCCAGCAGCTGGGACAGGGGTGGCAATCAGCCCCAGCATTTT. This chain joins TRBV5-1 and TRBJ1-5; 10 bases are shared with TRBD1. V was pared by 3 bases and J by 2 bases, with 2 bases of the junction left unmatched. The length of the CDR3 is 15 residues. Germline V gene data show CDR1 as SGHRS and CDR2 as YFSETQ.

This clone was detected once. The V gene is TRBV2, the J gene TRBJ1-6; D is uncertain. CDR3 length: 15 amino acids. CDR1 and CDR2 (germline): SNHLY, FYNNEI. With 7 bases removed from V and 0 bases from J, the gap between germline ends came to 10 bases. CDR3 amino acids: CASTGRSSYNSPLHF. In DNA form, the CDR3 reads TGTGCCAGCACTGGGCGGAGCTCCTATAATTCACCCCTCCACTTT.

In DNA form, the CDR3 reads TGTGCCGCGGGTCCTAGCGGGTCTCAAGAGACCCAGTACTTC. Its protein is CAAGPSGSQETQYF. The rearrangement links TRBV19 to TRBJ2-5, with 8 bases fitting TRBD2. Trimming cost V 11 bases and J 2 bases; bases outside gene matches: 10. CDR1 LNHDA and CDR2 SQIVND come from the germline V gene (reference sequence). This CDR3 contains 14 residues. Based on the CDR3 plus reference TRBV19 and TRBJ2-5, the full variable domain is DGGITQSPKYLFRKEGQNVTLSCEQNLNHDAMYWYRQDPGQGLRLIYYSQIVNDFQKGDIAEGYSVSREKKESFPLTVTSAQKNPTAFYLCAAGPSGSQETQYFGPGTRLLVL.

The chain employs TRBV28 and TRBJ1-2; TRBD1 is a possible D gene (5 bases). This CDR3 region has 16 residues. Trimming removed 3 bases at V and 6 bases at J, with 20 bases between. CDR1 is MDHEN, CDR2 SYDVKM, per germline. CDR3 protein: CASSFPDRLGGHGYTF. In DNA, the CDR3 is TGTGCCAGCAGTTTCCCCGATCGTCTGGGGGGTCATGGCTACACCTTC.

This rearrangement joins TRBV4-2 to TRBJ1-2; D unresolved. The CDR3 runs to 16 residues. Germline V CDR1 and CDR2: LGHNA, YNFKEQ. The V end was cut by 2 bases, the J end by 4 bases, with 17 bases between. The CDR3 DNA is TGTGCCAGCAGCCAATCGCAGGACCCCGGGATCTATGGCTACACCTTC. Protein sequence: CASSQSQDPGIYGYTF.

The rearrangement links TRBV5-4 to TRBJ2-5, with TRBD2 identical over 7 bases. J gave up 0 bases and V 4 bases, and 6 bases lay outside the gene matches. Germline V gene sequence: CDR1 SGHNT, CDR2 YYREEE (reference sequence). This CDR3 spans 15 amino acids. CDR3 amino acids: CASSRAGVYQETQYF. For the CDR3, the DNA is TGTGCCAGCAGCCGCGCGGGGGTATACCAAGAGACCCAGTACTTC. Based on the CDR3 plus reference TRBV5-4 and TRBJ2-5, the full variable domain is ETGVTQSPTHLIKTRGQQVTLRCSSQSGHNTVSWYQQALGQGPQFIFQYYREEENGRGNFPPRFSGLQFPNYSSELNVNALELDDSALYLCASSRAGVYQETQYFGPGTRLLVL.

The gene calls are TRBV5-6 and TRBJ2-1; unclear D gene. The CDR3 contains 16 residues. Germline V CDR1 and CDR2: SGHDT, YYEEEE. Trimming pared 4 bases from V and 0 bases from J, leaving 14 bases between. This CDR3 reads CASSPLGRSSYNEQFF. CDR3 nucleotides: TGTGCCAGCAGCCCCCTAGGACGGAGCTCCTACAATGAGCAGTTCTTC. Complete variable domain (other parts from reference TRBV5-6 and TRBJ2-1): DAGVTQSPTHLIKTRGQQVTLRCSPKSGHDTVSWYQQALGQGPQFIFQYYEEEERQRGNFPDRFSGHQFPNYSSELNVNALLLGDSALYLCASSPLGRSSYNEQFFGPGTRLTVL.

The chain joins TRBV6-6 to TRBJ2-7; TRBD1 might be the D (6 bases). CDR1 is MNHNY, CDR2 SVGAGI, per germline (reference sequence). Trimming stripped 6 bases from V and 1 base from J, with 13 bases between. This CDR3 contains 14 residues. Written as DNA, the CDR3 is TGTGCCAGCAGGCTTTCACAGGGATCCTACGAGCAGTACTTC. Translating it yields CASRLSQGSYEQYF.

This clone was seen once. V usage is TRBV5-1 and J usage is TRBJ2-3; the D is unclear. Per the germline V gene, CDR1 is SGHRS and CDR2 is YFSETQ. The CDR3 sequence is 15 residues long. V was pared by 0 bases and J by 4 bases, with 12 bases between. The CDR3 sequence: CASSLEGRAPDTQYF. In DNA form, the CDR3 reads TGCGCCAGCAGCTTGGAGGGTAGGGCCCCAGATACGCAGTATTTT.

This clone was observed a few times. The V gene is TRBV5-1, the J gene TRBJ2-2, with 8 positions matching TRBD1. The V gene end was trimmed by 4 bases and the J gene end by 4 bases; junction bases not matched to a gene: 6. Per germline, CDR1 SGHRS and CDR2 YFSETQ. This CDR3 has 15 amino acids. In nucleotides, the CDR3 is TGCGCCAGCAGCGCTGCAGGGGGCGGCACCGGGGAGCTGTTTTTT. Protein sequence: CASSAAGGGTGELFF.